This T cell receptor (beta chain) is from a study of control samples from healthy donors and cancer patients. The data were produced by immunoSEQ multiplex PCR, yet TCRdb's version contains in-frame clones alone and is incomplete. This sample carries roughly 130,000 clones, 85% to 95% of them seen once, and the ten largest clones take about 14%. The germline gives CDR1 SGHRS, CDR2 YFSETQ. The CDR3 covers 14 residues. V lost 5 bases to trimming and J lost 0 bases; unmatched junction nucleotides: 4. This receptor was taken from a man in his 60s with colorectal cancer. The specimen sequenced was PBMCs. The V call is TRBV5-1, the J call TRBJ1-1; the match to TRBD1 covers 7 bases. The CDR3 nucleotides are TGCGCCAGCAGTCCCGGACAGGTGAACACTGAAGCTTTCTTT. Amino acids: CASSPGQVNTEAFF.